These 14 T cell receptor beta chains were all obtained from the same sample, sequenced in a study of blood T cell repertoires in COVID-19. Some clones are missing from TCRdb's copy, which holds only in-frame ones; the method was immunoSEQ multiplex PCR. The sample shows 200,000 to 300,000 clones, approximately 88% of them seen only once. Sequenced sample: PBMCs or T cells enriched from blood (not recorded which). The source is a woman in her thirties or forties with acute COVID-19.

The chain couples TRBV18 to TRBJ1-2; weak D call: TRBD1 (5 bases). Germline V lookup: CDR1 KGHSH, CDR2 LQKENI. Trimming pared 2 bases from V and 2 bases from J, leaving 12 bases between. CDR3 length: 15 amino acids. Here the CDR3 DNA reads TGTGCCAGCTCACCAATGCAGGGCCGAAACTATGGCTACACCTTC. Protein product: CASSPMQGRNYGYTF.

V gene TRBV10-3 combines with J gene TRBJ1-3; D is unclear. Germline CDR1 and CDR2: ENHRY and SYGVKD. Trimming took 0 bases from V and 7 from J, leaving 10 bases between them. CDR3 length: 14 amino acids. The DNA for the CDR3 is TGTGCCATCAGTGAGTCGAGAGAGGGTAACACCATATATTTT. It codes for CAISESREGNTIYF.

This chain links TRBV4-3 with TRBJ2-3; D ambiguous. Deletions cut 0 bases from V and 6 bases from J, with 10 bases between. The germline V gene has CDR1 LGHNA and CDR2 YSLEER. This CDR3 is 14 amino acids long. The chain's CDR3 is CASSQDGRSDTQYF. DNA for the CDR3: TGCGCCAGCAGCCAAGATGGCAGATCGGATACGCAGTATTTT.

This chain connects TRBV12-3 or TRBV12-4 to TRBJ2-5, with D perhaps matching TRBD2 (6 bases). The CDR3 runs to 13 residues. Deletions cut 3 bases from V and 5 bases from J, with 10 bases between. The CDR3 spells CASSFSGEETQYF. The CDR3 bases are TGTGCCAGCAGTTTTTCGGGGGAGGAGACCCAGTACTTC.

V and J are TRBV5-6 and TRBJ1-2; 7 bases are shared with TRBD1. The CDR3 is 15 residues long. V lost 4 bases, J lost 8 bases, and 14 bases stayed unmatched. Germline CDR1 is SGHDT and CDR2 is YYEEEE. Written as DNA, the CDR3 is TGTGCCAGCAGCGCGCGGGACAGTCCGGGACGCGGCTACACCTTC. Translated: CASSARDSPGRGYTF.

This sequence joins TRBV12-5 and TRBJ2-7; D perhaps matches TRBD2 (5 bases). The CDR3 runs 12 residues. The germline V gene encodes CDR1 LGHNT and CDR2 FRNRAP. V was shortened by 1 base and J by 7 bases, with 8 bases between the two germline ends. The CDR3 nucleotides read TGTGCTAGTGGTTTGGGACCGGGGGAGCAGTACTTC. This gives the protein CASGLGPGEQYF.

The rearrangement uses TRBV18 and TRBJ2-1, with D perhaps TRBD2 (6 bases). The CDR3 is 15 residues long. Trimming took off 1 base at V and 0 bases at J, with 7 bases between the two ends. CDR1 and CDR2 (germline): KGHSH, LQKENI. CDR3 amino acids: CASSPLGSSYNEQFF. The CDR3 DNA reads TGTGCCAGCTCACCACTCGGGAGCTCCTACAATGAGCAGTTCTTC.

V is TRBV24-1 and J is TRBJ2-2; D may be TRBD2 (6 bases). The CDR3 covers 14 residues. The V and J ends lost 5 bases and 4 bases respectively, with 10 bases between them. Germline values: CDR1 KGHDR, CDR2 SFDVKD. CDR3 protein: CATSGRGFTGELFF. In DNA, the CDR3 is TGTGCCACCAGTGGGCGGGGATTCACCGGGGAGCTGTTTTTT.

On this clone: This sample also contains other DNA sequences that code for the same CDR3. The chain recombines TRBV6-5 with TRBJ1-3, with TRBD1 matching over 8 bases. The trim removed 5 bases at V and 0 bases at J, leaving 3 bases unmatched. The CDR3 has 15 residues. CDR1 MNHEY and CDR2 SVGAGI come from the germline V gene. The CDR3 bases are TGTGCCAGCAGTCGGACAGGGCCCTCTGGAAACACCATATATTTT. Protein product: CASSRTGPSGNTIYF.

The chain combines TRBV19 with TRBJ1-1, with a tentative D call TRBD1 (6 bases). From germline, CDR1 is LNHDA and CDR2 SQIVND (reference sequence). There are 15 residues in the CDR3. The V end lost 5 bases, the J end lost 0 bases, and 13 bases lay between the germline ends. The chain's CDR3 is CASSLQTGLNTEAFF. The CDR3 region has the DNA TGTGCCAGTAGTCTACAAACAGGGTTGAACACTGAAGCTTTCTTT.

The chain couples TRBV10-1 to TRBJ2-2; 7 bases are a match to TRBD2. From germline, CDR1 is WNHNN and CDR2 SYGVQD (reference sequence). The CDR3 loop spans 15 amino acids. Germline trimming cut 4 bases from V and 0 bases from J; bases unmatched to any gene: 2. This CDR3 is CASSVLATNTGELFF. In DNA, the CDR3 is TGCGCCAGCAGTGTACTAGCGACGAACACCGGGGAGCTGTTTTTT.

Notes on this clone: The same CDR3 arises from other DNA sequences in this sample as well. The CDR3 protein is CASSLVRGNTEAFF. In nucleotides, the CDR3 is TGTGCCAGCAGCTTAGTTCGGGGGAACACTGAAGCTTTCTTT. The chain carries TRBV7-2 and TRBJ1-1; D ambiguous. Germline CDR1 and CDR2: SGHTA and FQGNSA. V shed 1 base and J shed 1 base, with 7 bases lying between them. This CDR3 region has 14 residues.

The genes are TRBV5-1 and TRBJ1-5; TRBD1 matches 8 bases. Germline lookup yields CDR1 SGHRS and CDR2 YFSETQ. CDR3 length: 14 residues. V trimming: 4 bases; J trimming: 7 bases; junction bases outside the gene matches: 7. CDR3 nucleotides: TGCGCCAGCAGCCAGACAGGGGTCGGGCAGCCCCAGCATTTT. It encodes CASSQTGVGQPQHF. The whole variable domain, filled in from reference TRBV5-1 and TRBJ1-5, reads KAGVTQTPRYLIKTRGQQVTLSCSPISGHRSVSWYQQTPGQGLQFLFEYFSETQRNKGNFPGRFSGRQFSNSRSEMNVSTLELGDSALYLCASSQTGVGQPQHFGDGTRLSIL.

The rearrangement joins TRBV21-1 to TRBJ2-5; TRBD2, the D gene given by the table, was not confirmed from the DNA. TRBV21-1 is assigned pseudogene status. This CDR3 has 15 residues. CDR3 DNA sequence: TGTGCCAGCAGCACAGCCCGTCTGTACCAAGAGACCCAGTACTTC. Translated: CASSTARLYQETQYF.